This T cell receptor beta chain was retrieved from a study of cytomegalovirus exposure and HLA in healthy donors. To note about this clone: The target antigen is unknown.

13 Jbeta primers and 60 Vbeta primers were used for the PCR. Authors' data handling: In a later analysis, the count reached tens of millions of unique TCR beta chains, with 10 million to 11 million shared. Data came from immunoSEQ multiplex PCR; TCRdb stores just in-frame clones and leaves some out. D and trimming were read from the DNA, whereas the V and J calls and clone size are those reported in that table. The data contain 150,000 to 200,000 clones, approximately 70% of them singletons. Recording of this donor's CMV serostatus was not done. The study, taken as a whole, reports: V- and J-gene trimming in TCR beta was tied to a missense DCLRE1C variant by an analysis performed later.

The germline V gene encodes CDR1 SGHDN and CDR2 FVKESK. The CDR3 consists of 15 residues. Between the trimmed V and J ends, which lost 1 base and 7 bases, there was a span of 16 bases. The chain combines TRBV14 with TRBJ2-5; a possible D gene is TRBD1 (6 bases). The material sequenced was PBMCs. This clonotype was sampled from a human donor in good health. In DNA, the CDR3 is TGTGCCAGCAGCCAAGTGCAGGGGCACCTGGGGACCCAGTACTTC. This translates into CASSQVQGHLGTQYF.